The present entry profiles one T cell receptor (beta chain) with its context. Its target is not known. This record belongs to a study of T cells in Graves' hyperthyroidism and ophthalmopathy. Study results and caveats: Most expanded thyroid clonotypes above 0.001 also appeared in blood. The model predicted ophthalmopathy a median 6.5 months before onset.

The source material, RNA transcripts, was used to amplify TCR beta CDR3 regions. The TCR CDR3 was amplified in a first-round RT-PCR using the HTBI primer set. One entry per CDR3 protein results from TCRdb running MiXCR on the multiplex PCR reads. Of hundreds of thousands of distinct CDR3 sequences detected, around a quarter appear once; the ten largest clones hold 11%. Patients with uncontrolled infections, other autoimmune diseases, pregnancy or lactation were excluded. Together with thyroid ultrasound, orbital computed tomography, serum thyroxine and TRAb, clinical symptoms were used for diagnoses. The clonotype was recovered from a woman aged 30 to 39 with Graves' ophthalmopathy. Sequenced: blood.

Written as DNA, the CDR3 is TGCAGTGCTAGGCCGTACGGAGCAGGGTACTACGAGCAGTACTTC. This encodes CSARPYGAGYYEQYF. This chain connects TRBV20-1 to TRBJ2-7; D might be TRBD1 (5 bases). The V end lost 3 bases, the J end lost 3 bases, and 18 bases lay between the germline ends. The germline V gene encodes CDR1 DFQATT and CDR2 SNEGSKA (reference sequence). This CDR3 region has 15 residues.